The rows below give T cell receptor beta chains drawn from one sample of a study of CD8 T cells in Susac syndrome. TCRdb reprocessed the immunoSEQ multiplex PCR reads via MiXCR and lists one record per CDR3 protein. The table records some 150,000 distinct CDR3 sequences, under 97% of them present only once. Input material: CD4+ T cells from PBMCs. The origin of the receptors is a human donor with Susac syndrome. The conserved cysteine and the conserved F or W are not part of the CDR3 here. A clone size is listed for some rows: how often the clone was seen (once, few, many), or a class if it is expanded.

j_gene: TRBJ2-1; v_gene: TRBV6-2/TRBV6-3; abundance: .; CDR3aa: ASSPPWTSGSSGEQF
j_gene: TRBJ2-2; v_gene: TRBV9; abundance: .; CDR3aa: ASSPSGGGSYHGELF
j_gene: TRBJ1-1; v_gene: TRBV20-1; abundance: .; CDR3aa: SARGGSVNTEAF
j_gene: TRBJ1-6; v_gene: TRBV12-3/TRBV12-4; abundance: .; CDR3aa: ASSSSPNSPLH
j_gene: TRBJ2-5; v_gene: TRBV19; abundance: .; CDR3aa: ASSITGSETQY
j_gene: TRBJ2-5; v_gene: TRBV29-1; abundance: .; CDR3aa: SVDRVGEETQY
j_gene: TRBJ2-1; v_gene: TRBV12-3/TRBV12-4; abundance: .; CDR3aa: ASGGRGGRANEQF
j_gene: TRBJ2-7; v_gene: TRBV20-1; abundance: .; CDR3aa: SGDRSYEQY
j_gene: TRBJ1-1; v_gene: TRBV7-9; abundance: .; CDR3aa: ASSPQGTPNTEAF
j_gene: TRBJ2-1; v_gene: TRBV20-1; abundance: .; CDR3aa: SARKGLAGGIDEQF
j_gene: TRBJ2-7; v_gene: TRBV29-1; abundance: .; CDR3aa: SVRLDGSSYEQY
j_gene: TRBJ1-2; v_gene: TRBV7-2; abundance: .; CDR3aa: ASSANTYGYT
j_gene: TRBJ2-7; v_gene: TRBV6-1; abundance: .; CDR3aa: ASRAAPDYEQY
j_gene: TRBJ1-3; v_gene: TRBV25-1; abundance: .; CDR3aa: ASSGGPSGNTIY
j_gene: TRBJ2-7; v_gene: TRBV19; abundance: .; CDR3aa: ASSTGPGQVEQY
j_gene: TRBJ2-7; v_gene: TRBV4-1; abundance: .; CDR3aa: ASSQQTGRYEQY
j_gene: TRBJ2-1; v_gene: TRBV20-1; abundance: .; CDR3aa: SARDWGRDGTMADDEQF
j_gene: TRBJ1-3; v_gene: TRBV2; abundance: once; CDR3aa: ASSSSHVAASGNTIY
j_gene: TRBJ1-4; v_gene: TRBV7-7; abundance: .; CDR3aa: ASSLGAREKLF
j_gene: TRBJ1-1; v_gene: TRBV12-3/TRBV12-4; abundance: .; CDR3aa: ASRPGTGFNTEAF
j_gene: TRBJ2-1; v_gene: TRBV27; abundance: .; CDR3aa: ASRAGGGYSYNEQF
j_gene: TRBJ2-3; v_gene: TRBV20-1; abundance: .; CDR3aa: SAVPHTDTQY
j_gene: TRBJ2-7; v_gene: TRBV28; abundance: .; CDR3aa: ASSLSGQGYEQY
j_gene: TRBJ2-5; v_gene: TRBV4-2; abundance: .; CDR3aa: ASSQGSKVETQY
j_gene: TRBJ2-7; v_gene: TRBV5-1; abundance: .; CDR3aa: ASSNRDRASYEQY
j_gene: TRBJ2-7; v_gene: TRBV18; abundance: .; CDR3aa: ASSPRSLDFSEQY
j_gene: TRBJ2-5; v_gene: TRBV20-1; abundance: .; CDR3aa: SARAPGRLQETQY
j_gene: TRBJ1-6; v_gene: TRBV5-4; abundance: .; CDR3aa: ASSQVKGDLRSPLH
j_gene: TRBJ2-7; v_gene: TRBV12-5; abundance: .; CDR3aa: ASGSPRTGYEQY
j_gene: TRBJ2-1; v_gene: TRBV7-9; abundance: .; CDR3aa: ASNLGTSGGNEQF
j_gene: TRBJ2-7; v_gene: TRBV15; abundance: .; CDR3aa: ATSRLPGVGYEQY
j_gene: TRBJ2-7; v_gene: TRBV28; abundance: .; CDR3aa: ASSWDLAGGQAEQY
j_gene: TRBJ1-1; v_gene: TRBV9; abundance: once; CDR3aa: ASSPISQGLYTEAF
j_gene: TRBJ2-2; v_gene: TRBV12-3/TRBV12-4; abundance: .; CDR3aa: ASRTTSVPTGELF
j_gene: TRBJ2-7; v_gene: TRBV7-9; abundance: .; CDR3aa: ASSLNHEQY
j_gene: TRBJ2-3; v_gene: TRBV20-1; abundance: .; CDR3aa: SAPPSGITDTQY
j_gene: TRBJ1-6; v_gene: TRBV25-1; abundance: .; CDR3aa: ASSVDSTSPLH
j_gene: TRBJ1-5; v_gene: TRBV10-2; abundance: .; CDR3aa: ASSPGQARRRH
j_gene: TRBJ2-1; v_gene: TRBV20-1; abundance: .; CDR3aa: SASGLAGVSPNEQF
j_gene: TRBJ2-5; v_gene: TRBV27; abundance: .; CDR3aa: ASSLRGGETQY
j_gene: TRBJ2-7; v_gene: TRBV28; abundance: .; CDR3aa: ASSLTYEQY
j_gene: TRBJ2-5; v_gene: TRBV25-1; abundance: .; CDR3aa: ASSDRRTGVGQETQY
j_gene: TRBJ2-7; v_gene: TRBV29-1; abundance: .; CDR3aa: SVLERGPSYEQY
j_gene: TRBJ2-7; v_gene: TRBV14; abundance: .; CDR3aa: ASSTRTNSYEQY
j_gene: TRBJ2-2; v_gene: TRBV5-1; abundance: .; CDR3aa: ASSVGTPGELF
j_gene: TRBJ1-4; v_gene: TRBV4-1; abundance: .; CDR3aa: ASSQGLHEKLF
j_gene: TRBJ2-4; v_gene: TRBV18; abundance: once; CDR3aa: ASSPPDRTNIQY
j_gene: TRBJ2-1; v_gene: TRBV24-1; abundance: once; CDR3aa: ATSDHTGTSNNEQF
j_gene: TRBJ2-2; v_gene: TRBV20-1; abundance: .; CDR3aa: SAQRAGITGELF
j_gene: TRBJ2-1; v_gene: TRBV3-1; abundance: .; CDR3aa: ASSQVNGGVNEQF
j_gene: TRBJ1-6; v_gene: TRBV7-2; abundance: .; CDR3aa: ASSLVAGIDSPLH
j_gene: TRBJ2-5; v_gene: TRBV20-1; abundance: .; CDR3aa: SARDVGRETQY
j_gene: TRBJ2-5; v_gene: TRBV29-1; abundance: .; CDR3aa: SVGGTSSNQETQY
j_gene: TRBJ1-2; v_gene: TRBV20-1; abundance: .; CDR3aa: SPGQGYGYT
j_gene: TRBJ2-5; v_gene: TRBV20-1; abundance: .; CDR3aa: SARDRETQY
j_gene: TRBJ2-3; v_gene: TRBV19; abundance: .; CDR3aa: ASSIGFTDTQY
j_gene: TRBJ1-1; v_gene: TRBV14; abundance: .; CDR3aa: ASSQVEGRRAF
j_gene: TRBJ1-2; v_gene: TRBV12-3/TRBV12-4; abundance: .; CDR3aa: ASSGTGDSYT